These 24 T cell receptor beta chains were sequenced from one sample in a study of regulatory T cells in long-lasting Graves disease. iRepertoire HTBI primers and Arm-PCR of CDR3 regions built TCR beta libraries. TCRdb itself ran the multiplex PCR reads through MiXCR, one entry per CDR3 protein. The data show about 470,000 distinct CDR3 sequences, about 16% seen once. Time point specified: newly diagnosed GD, antithyroid drugs for less than 3 months. TCR sequences were obtained from RNA taken from PBMCs. These data also formed part of another study, on T cells in Graves' hyperthyroidism and ophthalmopathy.

The material was peripheral blood mononuclear cells (PBMCs), obtained at new diagnosis, from a patient treated with antithyroid drugs. Source of these receptors: a man between 40 and 49 years old with Graves disease.

This clonotype was found many times. J is TRBJ2-7 and V is TRBV6-5; TRBD2 agrees at 8 bases. The CDR3 has 15 amino acids. V was clipped by 2 bases and J by 0 bases; unmatched bases: 3. From germline, CDR1 is MNHEY and CDR2 SVGAGI. CDR3 sequence: CASSYGSGTSYEQYF. Here the CDR3 DNA reads TGTGCCAGCAGTTACGGTAGCGGGACCTCCTACGAGCAGTACTTC.

Ten or more counts support this clonotype. The gene calls are TRBV20-1 and TRBJ2-1; D possibly corresponds to TRBD2 (6 bases). V dropped 4 bases and J dropped 6 bases, with 13 bases sitting between them. The germline V gene encodes CDR1 DFQATT and CDR2 SNEGSKA (reference sequence). This CDR3 has 13 amino acids. CDR3 in amino acids: CSATRLEPNEQFF. CDR3 nucleotides: TGCAGTGCTACCAGACTAGAGCCCAATGAGCAGTTCTTC.

In this sample, this clonotype turned up many times. The rearrangement joins TRBV28 to TRBJ2-1, with 9 bases lining up with TRBD1. V lost 6 bases, J lost 6 bases, and 12 bases stayed unmatched. The V gene's germline CDR1 is MDHEN and CDR2 SYDVKM. The CDR3 covers 16 residues. The CDR3 DNA is TGTGCCAGCAGGGAAAGGGGGACAGGGAGGTCCAATGAGCAGTTCTTC. It translates to CASRERGTGRSNEQFF.

This sequence joins TRBV6-1 and TRBJ2-1, with D possibly TRBD2 on 5 matching bases. The CDR3 runs 12 residues. V lost 8 bases and J lost 9, with 14 bases in between. The germline V gene has CDR1 MNHNS and CDR2 SASEGT. The CDR3 sequence is CASGGFGREQFF. CDR3 DNA: TGTGCCAGCGGAGGTTTCGGGCGTGAGCAGTTCTTC.

This clonotype was seen more than once but under ten times. A read error may explain this, as a much larger clone is one base away. The chain has TRBV7-6 and TRBJ2-5, with D uncertain. Trimming took off 1 base at V and 11 bases at J, with 17 bases between the two ends. The CDR3 extends over 14 amino acids. In germline, CDR1 is SGHVS, CDR2 FNYEAQ. CDR3 sequence reads: CASSLVVIHNEQYF. CDR3 coding DNA: TGTGCCAGCAGCTTAGTTGTTATCCACAATGAGCAGTACTTC.

This clonotype occurred many times. This chain connects TRBV20-1 to TRBJ2-7, with D perhaps matching TRBD1 (7 bases). The germline V and J ends were trimmed by 1 base and 5 bases, with 15 bases remaining between them. The germline gives CDR1 DFQATT, CDR2 SNEGSKA (reference sequence). This CDR3 contains 14 residues. Here the CDR3 DNA reads TGCAGTGCTAGAGGGGGCCAGGGGGAGGACGAGCAGTACTTC. This codes for CSARGGQGEDEQYF.

As concerns this clonotype: The junction shows a germline mismatch at one end, possibly a read error. The V and J genes are TRBV11-3 and TRBJ1-5; D gene uncertain. This CDR3 contains 19 residues. Germline V gives CDR1 SGHNT, CDR2 YENEEA. The CDR3 DNA reads TGTACCAGCAGCCATCGCCTCGCCGCGGGTGCTTATAGCAATCAGCCCCAGCATTTT. It yields the protein CTSSHRLAAGAYSNQPQHF.

This chain uses TRBV7-2 with TRBJ1-5; D unclear. CDR1 is SGHTA, CDR2 FQGNSA, per germline. The CDR3 covers 16 residues. Trimming pared 1 base from V and 0 bases from J, leaving 10 bases between. The CDR3 loop reads CASSLGSGVSNQPQHF. The CDR3 DNA sequence: TGTGCCAGCAGCTTAGGGTCAGGCGTTAGCAATCAGCCCCAGCATTTT. Combining the CDR3 with reference TRBV7-2 and TRBJ1-5 gives the whole variable domain GAGVSQSPSNKVTEKGKDVELRCDPISGHTALYWYRQSLGQGLEFLIYFQGNSAPDKSGLPSDRFSAERTGGSVSTLTIQRTQQEDSAVYLCASSLGSGVSNQPQHFGDGTRLSIL.

In this sample, this clonotype turned up many times. J is TRBJ1-1 and V is TRBV7-8, with D possibly being TRBD1 (6 bases). The CDR3 is 15 residues long. The V gene lost 5 bases and the J gene lost 1 base, with 14 bases spanning the gap. CDR1 and CDR2 (germline): SGHVS, FQNEAQ. The CDR3, as DNA: TGTGCCAGCAGCCCGACCCCGGGACAGAACACTGAAGCTTTCTTT. It specifies CASSPTPGQNTEAFF.

This clonotype was seen a few times. The rearrangement joins TRBV7-2 to TRBJ2-2; the match to TRBD2 covers 13 bases. Germline assignment: CDR1 SGHTA and CDR2 FQGNSA. V was clipped by 5 bases and J by 6 bases; unmatched bases: 6. The CDR3 spans 16 residues. Written as DNA, the CDR3 is TGTGCCAGCAGCAGACTAGCGGGAGGTTGGGCCGGGGAGCTGTTTTTT. As protein: CASSRLAGGWAGELFF.

This clonotype came up many times. This chain links TRBV28 with TRBJ2-7; D unresolved. The CDR3 totals 11 residues. In germline, CDR1 is MDHEN, CDR2 SYDVKM. V shed 3 bases and J shed 7 bases, with 7 bases lying between them. The CDR3 region is CASSFLGEQYF. The CDR3 nucleotides read TGTGCCAGCAGTTTTTTAGGGGAGCAGTACTTC.

A few counts support this clonotype. The DNA of the CDR3 is TGTGCCAGCAGTCTAGAACCCGGTTTTCGAGGCTACACCTTC. Translating it yields CASSLEPGFRGYTF. This rearrangement joins TRBV12-3 or TRBV12-4 to TRBJ1-2; D not certain. Trimming removed 5 bases at V and 8 bases at J, with 18 bases between. CDR3 length: 14 amino acids.

At least ten counts were recorded for this clonotype. The J gene is TRBJ2-3, the V gene TRBV7-2, with 7 bases lining up with TRBD2. With 5 bases clipped from V and 6 bases from J, the junction kept 5 bases outside the gene matches. The CDR3 length is 13 residues. The germline V gene has CDR1 SGHTA and CDR2 FQGNSA. The CDR3 DNA sequence: TGTGCCAGCAGCGGAGCGGGATGGGATACGCAGTATTTT. It codes for CASSGAGWDTQYF.

This clonotype was observed many times. This chain connects TRBV3-1 to TRBJ1-4, with TRBD1 as a possible D gene (5 bases). V was trimmed by 0 bases and J by 5 bases, leaving 10 bases between them. The CDR3 runs 15 residues. CDR1 is LGHDT, CDR2 YNNKEL, per germline (reference sequence). CDR3 in amino acids: CASSQEGTGNEKLFF. CDR3 in DNA: TGTGCCAGCAGCCAAGAAGGGACGGGAAATGAAAAACTGTTTTTT.

Notes on this clonotype: This may arise from a read error, as a much more abundant clone is one base away. As the CDR3 is not closed by the conserved phenylalanine or tryptophan, this likely results from a read error. The V call is TRBV24-1, the J call TRBJ2-1; 16 bases fit TRBD2. The J segment lost 7 bases and the V segment lost 4 bases, leaving 3 bases of the junction unmatched. CDR3 length equals 16 residues. Germline CDR1 is KGHDR and CDR2 is SFDVKD. CDR3 bases: TGTGCCACCAGTGACCGGGGACTAGCGGGAGGGAATGAGCAGTTCTTA. Its translation is CATSDRGLAGGNEQFL.

The rearrangement uses TRBV20-1 and TRBJ2-5; no firm D call. CDR1 is DFQATT and CDR2 is SNEGSKA in the germline V gene (reference sequence). V was cut by 6 bases and J by 4 bases, with 18 bases left in between. This CDR3 has 14 amino acids. CDR3 residues: CSAERAQTGETQYF. CDR3 DNA: TGCAGTGCGGAGCGAGCTCAAACGGGAGAGACCCAGTACTTC.

J is TRBJ2-1 and V is TRBV5-1, with 8 bases that match TRBD2. Germline values: CDR1 SGHRS, CDR2 YFSETQ. The CDR3 sequence is 14 residues long. V shed 3 bases, J shed 7 bases, and the junction held 6 bases outside the gene matches. CDR3 in amino acids: CASSWRGVENEQFF. The CDR3 coding sequence is TGCGCCAGCAGCTGGCGGGGGGTGGAAAATGAGCAGTTCTTC.

This clonotype was detected many times. This sequence joins TRBV11-1 and TRBJ2-1, with D possibly matching TRBD2 (5 bases). Trimming cost V 6 bases and J 7 bases, with 13 bases left between them. This CDR3 contains 13 residues. Germline loops: CDR1 SGHAT, CDR2 FQDESV (reference sequence). Here the CDR3 DNA reads TGTGCCAGCAGTTCGACTATCCGTAATGAGCAGTTCTTC. Amino acid sequence: CASSSTIRNEQFF.

The rearrangement links TRBV24-1 to TRBJ2-5; 7 bases are shared with TRBD1. Trimming at V came to 2 bases and at J to 5 bases, leaving 1 base not matched to a gene. From germline, CDR1 is KGHDR and CDR2 SFDVKD. This CDR3 comprises 13 residues. The chain's CDR3 is CATSDSTGETQYF. In nucleotides, the CDR3 is TGTGCCACCAGTGATTCGACAGGGGAGACCCAGTACTTC.

The sample holds a few counts of this clonotype. V is TRBV20-1 and J is TRBJ1-2; 10 bases fit TRBD1. J was trimmed by 8 bases and V by 1 base; bases with no gene match: 4. Per the germline V gene, CDR1 is DFQATT and CDR2 is SNEGSKA (reference sequence). This CDR3 spans 13 amino acids. CDR3 bases: TGCAGTGCTAGAGCCGGGACAGGGGTAGGCTACACCTTC. The encoded protein is CSARAGTGVGYTF.

Many counts were recorded for this clonotype. The chain recombines TRBV29-1 with TRBJ1-1; a weak D match, TRBD1 (5 bases). The CDR3 contains 13 residues. Germline V gene sequence: CDR1 SQVTM, CDR2 ANQGSEA. V gave up 4 bases and J gave up 0 bases, with 9 bases separating them. The CDR3 bases are TGCAGCGTTGTGGCAGGGATGAACACTGAAGCTTTCTTT. It is translated as CSVVAGMNTEAFF.

About this clonotype itself: A single base is all that separates this from a far larger clone, so a read error is likely. The chain recombines TRBV7-2 with TRBJ2-3; D possibly corresponds to TRBD1 (7 bases). The J call may be faulty, since TRBJ2-5 better matches the DNA end. This CDR3 is built from 17 residues. The germline V gene has CDR1 SGHTA and CDR2 FQGNSA. In DNA, the CDR3 is TGTGCCAGCAGCCTCAAGACGGGGGACAGCAGGCAAGGGACCCAGTACTTC. It translates to CASSLKTGDSRQGTQYF.

At least ten counts were recorded for this clonotype. The gene calls are TRBV2 and TRBJ1-5, with D possibly TRBD1 on 6 matching bases. This CDR3 is 15 amino acids long. Germline CDR1 and CDR2: SNHLY and FYNNEI. V lost 7 bases and J lost 3, with 16 bases in between. CDR3 residues: CASKKDPGDNQPQHF. CDR3 bases: TGTGCCAGCAAGAAGGATCCAGGGGACAATCAGCCCCAGCATTTT.

This clonotype appeared many times. V is TRBV30 and J is TRBJ2-7; D possibly corresponds to TRBD1 (5 bases). Germline-derived CDR1 and CDR2 are GTSNPN and SVGIG (reference sequence). Trimming left V 4 bases short and J 6 bases short, with 22 bases between. CDR3 length: 15 amino acids. This chain's CDR3 is CAWKTWARQSSEQYF. The CDR3 DNA reads TGTGCCTGGAAAACTTGGGCTAGACAGAGCTCCGAGCAGTACTTC. The full variable domain, in which reference TRBV30 and TRBJ2-7 provide the parts outside the CDR3, is SQTIHQWPATLVQPVGSPLSLECTVEGTSNPNLYWYRQAAGRGLQLLFYSVGIGQISSEVPQNLSASRPQDRQFILSSKKLLLSDSGFYLCAWKTWARQSSEQYFGPGTRLTVT.